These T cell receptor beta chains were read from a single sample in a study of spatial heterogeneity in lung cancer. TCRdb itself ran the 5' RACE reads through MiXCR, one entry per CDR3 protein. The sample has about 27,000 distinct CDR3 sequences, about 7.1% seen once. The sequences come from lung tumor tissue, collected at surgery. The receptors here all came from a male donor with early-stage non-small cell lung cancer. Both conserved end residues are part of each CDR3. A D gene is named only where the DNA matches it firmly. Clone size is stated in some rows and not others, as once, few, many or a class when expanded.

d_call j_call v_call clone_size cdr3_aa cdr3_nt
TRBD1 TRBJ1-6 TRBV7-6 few CASSDGTGTSPLHF TGTGCCAGCAGCGACGGGACAGGGACTTCACCCCTCCACTTT
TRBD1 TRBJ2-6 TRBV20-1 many CSAPDRGQSGANVLTF TGCAGTGCTCCGGACAGGGGACAATCTGGGGCCAACGTCCTGACTTTC
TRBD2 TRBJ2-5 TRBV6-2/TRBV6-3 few CASSYPSGLAGVLYQETQYF TGTGCCAGCAGTTACCCGTCGGGGCTAGCGGGGGTACTGTACCAAGAGACCCAGTACTTC
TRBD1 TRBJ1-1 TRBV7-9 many CASSEMWGQGASEAFF TGTGCCAGCAGCGAGATGTGGGGACAGGGGGCCTCTGAAGCTTTCTTT
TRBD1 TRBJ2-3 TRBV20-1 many CSALGGTGGTDTQYF TGCAGTGCTCTAGGTGGGACAGGGGGGACAGATACGCAGTATTTT
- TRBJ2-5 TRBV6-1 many CASSRGTAKETQYF TGTGCCAGCAGTCGCGGGACAGCAAAAGAGACCCAGTACTTC
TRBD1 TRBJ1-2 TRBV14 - CASSRLQGNYGYTF TGTGCCAGCAGCCGACTACAGGGGAACTATGGCTACACCTTC
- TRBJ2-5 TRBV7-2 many CASSLEVLVETQYF TGTGCCAGCAGCTTAGAGGTGTTAGTGGAGACCCAGTACTTC
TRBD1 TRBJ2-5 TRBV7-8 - CASRDTGTEETQYF TGTGCCAGCAGGGATACCGGGACAGAAGAGACCCAGTACTTC
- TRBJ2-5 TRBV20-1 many CSARDSTRLGETQYF TGCAGTGCTAGAGACTCTACCCGTCTAGGGGAGACCCAGTACTTC
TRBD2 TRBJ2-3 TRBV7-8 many CASSPASGRTDTQYF TGTGCCAGCAGCCCTGCTAGCGGGCGCACAGATACGCAGTATTTT
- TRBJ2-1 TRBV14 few CASSQFLGGSYNEQFF TGTGCCAGCAGCCAATTTTTAGGGGGGAGCTACAATGAGCAGTTCTTC
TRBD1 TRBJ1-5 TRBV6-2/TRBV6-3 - CASSPGTGVYQPQHF TGTGCCAGCAGCCCTGGGACAGGGGTATACCAGCCCCAGCATTTT
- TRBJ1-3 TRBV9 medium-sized CASSVAGDLPTIYF TGTGCCAGCAGCGTAGCAGGGGACCTACCCACCATATATTTT
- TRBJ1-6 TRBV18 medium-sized CASSRDGAYNSPLHF TGTGCCAGCTCACGCGACGGGGCTTATAATTCACCCCTCCACTTT
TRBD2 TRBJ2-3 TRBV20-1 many CSAGASGITDTQYF TGCAGTGCTGGGGCTAGCGGAATCACAGATACGCAGTATTTT
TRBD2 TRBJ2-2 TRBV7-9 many CAGRGSGATGELFF TGTGCCGGCCGCGGCAGCGGGGCAACCGGGGAGCTGTTTTTT
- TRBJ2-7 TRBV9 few CASSVGSGFAYEQYF TGTGCCAGCAGCGTAGGGTCAGGGTTTGCGTACGAGCAGTACTTC
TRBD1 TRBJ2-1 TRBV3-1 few CASSQWWTGVNEQFF TGTGCCAGCAGCCAATGGTGGACAGGGGTCAATGAGCAGTTCTTC
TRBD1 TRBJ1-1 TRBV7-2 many CASREDRDTEAFF TGTGCCAGCAGGGAAGACAGGGACACTGAAGCTTTCTTT
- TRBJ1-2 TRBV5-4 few CASSLRGAGNYGYTF TGTGCCAGCAGCTTGCGAGGGGCTGGCAACTATGGCTACACCTTC
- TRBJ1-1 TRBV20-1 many CSARSYRNLESFF TGCAGTGCTAGGTCTTATCGGAACCTTGAATCTTTCTTT
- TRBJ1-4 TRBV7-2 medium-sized CASSLGGGEKLFF TGTGCCAGCAGCTTAGGTGGCGGTGAAAAACTGTTTTTT
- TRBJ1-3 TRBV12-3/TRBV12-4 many CASSWGLGNTIYF TGTGCCAGCAGTTGGGGCTTGGGAAACACCATATATTTT
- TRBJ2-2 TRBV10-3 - CAISEATGNTGELFF TGTGCCATCAGTGAGGCCACAGGGAACACCGGGGAGCTGTTTTTT
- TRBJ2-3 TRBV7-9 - CASSSRGATDTQYF TGTGCCAGCAGCTCAAGGGGGGCCACAGATACGCAGTATTTT
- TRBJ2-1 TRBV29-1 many CSVDVGVGSYNEQFF TGCAGCGTTGATGTGGGGGTGGGGTCCTACAATGAGCAGTTCTTC
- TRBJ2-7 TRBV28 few CASSLLDSRYEQYF TGTGCCAGCAGTTTATTGGACAGTCGGTACGAGCAGTACTTC
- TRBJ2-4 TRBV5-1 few CASSSTPTGEGKNIQYF TGCGCCAGCAGCTCAACCCCGACAGGGGAGGGCAAAAACATTCAGTACTTC
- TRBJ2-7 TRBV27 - CASSPYTDPSYEQYF TGTGCCAGCAGTCCTTACACGGACCCCTCCTACGAGCAGTACTTC
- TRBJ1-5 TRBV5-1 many CASSFGTDSNQPQHF TGCGCCAGCAGCTTCGGGACGGATAGCAATCAGCCCCAGCATTTT
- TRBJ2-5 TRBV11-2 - CASSRDLQETQYF TGTGCCAGCAGCCGGGACTTACAAGAGACCCAGTACTTC
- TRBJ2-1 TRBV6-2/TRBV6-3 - CASHRGTNEQFF TGTGCCAGCCATCGCGGAACCAATGAGCAGTTCTTC
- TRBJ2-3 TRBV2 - CASRRTTSTDTQYF TGTGCCAGCAGGCGGACGACCAGCACAGATACGCAGTATTTT
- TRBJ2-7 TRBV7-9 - CASSLAGNRAYEQYF TGTGCCAGCAGCTTAGCGGGTAACAGGGCCTACGAGCAGTACTTC
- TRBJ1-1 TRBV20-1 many CSARAGVETEAFF TGCAGTGCTAGAGCAGGGGTAGAAACTGAAGCTTTCTTT
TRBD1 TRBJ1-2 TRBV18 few CASSPSQGANGYTF TGTGCCAGCTCACCATCGCAGGGGGCCAATGGCTACACCTTC
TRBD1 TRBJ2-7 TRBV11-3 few CASSLRTGYEQYF TGTGCCAGCAGCTTGCGGACAGGGTACGAGCAGTACTTC
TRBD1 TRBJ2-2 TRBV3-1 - CASSLYSGQGSNTGELFF TGTGCCAGCAGCCTCTACAGCGGACAGGGGAGTAACACCGGGGAGCTGTTTTTT
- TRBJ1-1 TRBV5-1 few CASIGRLGTEAFF TGCGCCAGCATAGGACGGCTGGGGACTGAAGCTTTCTTT
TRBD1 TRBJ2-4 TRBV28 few CASSLQGVSDIQYF TGTGCCAGCAGTTTACAGGGGGTCAGTGACATTCAGTACTTC
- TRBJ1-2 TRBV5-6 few CASILGPQGYGYTF TGTGCCAGCATCCTGGGACCCCAGGGGTATGGCTACACCTTC
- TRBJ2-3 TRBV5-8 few CASSFHLTGFGTDTQYF TGTGCCAGCAGCTTCCACTTAACAGGGTTCGGCACAGATACGCAGTATTTT
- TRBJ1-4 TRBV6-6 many CASEDGDEKLFF TGTGCCAGCGAGGATGGTGATGAAAAACTGTTTTTT
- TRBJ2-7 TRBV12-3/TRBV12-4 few CATGRDSYEQYF TGTGCCACCGGGCGCGACTCCTACGAGCAGTACTTC
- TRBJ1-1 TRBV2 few CASRGRTEAFF TGTGCCAGCCGGGGCAGGACTGAAGCTTTCTTT
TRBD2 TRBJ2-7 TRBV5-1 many CASSLDRGGYEQYF TGCGCCAGCAGCTTGGACCGGGGGGGCTACGAGCAGTACTTC
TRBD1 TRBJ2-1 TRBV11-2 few CASSLGFRDRGGEQFF TGTGCCAGCAGCTTAGGATTCCGGGACAGGGGAGGGGAGCAGTTCTTC
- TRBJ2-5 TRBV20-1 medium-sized CSAPHRALQETQYF TGCAGTGCTCCTCACAGGGCGCTCCAAGAGACCCAGTACTTC
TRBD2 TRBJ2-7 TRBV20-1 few CSASGVLADYEQYF TGCAGTGCTAGCGGGGTGCTAGCGGATTACGAGCAGTACTTC
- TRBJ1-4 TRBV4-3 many CASSQPPASGAGGEKLFF TGCGCCAGCAGCCAACCCCCTGCTAGCGGGGCCGGGGGTGAAAAACTGTTTTTT
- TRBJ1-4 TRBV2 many CASSTERGGEKLFF TGTGCCAGCAGTACGGAGAGAGGAGGGGAAAAACTGTTTTTT
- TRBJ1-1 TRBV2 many CASTERLGTEAFF TGTGCCAGCACCGAACGACTTGGAACTGAAGCTTTCTTT
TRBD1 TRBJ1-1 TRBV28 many CASSSGDRVLLNTEAFF TGTGCCAGCAGCTCCGGGGACAGGGTTTTGCTGAACACTGAAGCTTTCTTT